Sequencing of this TCR beta chain was carried out in a study of glioma-infiltrating T cells. Study observations and caveats: Tissue-blood divergence was below expectation in non-neoplastic patients, above in gliomas.

This clonotype occurred many times. Its antigen is unknown. Using RNA template, CDR3s of TCR alpha and beta were amplified with iRepertoire arm-PCR. TCRdb re-analysed the multiplex PCR reads in MiXCR, keeping a single row per CDR3 protein. The sample lists about 110,000 distinct CDR3 sequences, less than 30% occurring once. This receptor was taken from a human donor with low-grade glioma or glioblastoma, undergoing nonglioma brain surgery, or in good health (not recorded which). The sequencing input was glioma tissue, nonneoplastic brain tissue, or PBMCs (not recorded which).

The CDR3 spells CASSLGQGSMNMEAFF. The CDR3 DNA is TGTGCCAGCTCACTGGGACAGGGGAGTATGAACATGGAAGCTTTCTTT. The chain links TRBV18 to TRBJ1-1, with 10 nucleotides matching TRBD1. The CDR3 consists of 16 residues. Germline V lookup: CDR1 KGHSH, CDR2 LQKENI. Losses at the gene ends were 4 bases for V and 8 bases for J; bases not matched to a gene: 13. Based on the CDR3 plus reference TRBV18 and TRBJ1-1, the full variable domain is NAGVMQNPRHLVRRRGQEARLRCSPMKGHSHVYWYRQLPEEGLKFMVYLQKENIIDESGMPKERFSAEFPKEGPSILRIQQVVRGDSAAYFCASSLGQGSMNMEAFFGQGTRLTVV.